Presented here are 5 T cell receptor beta chains from one specimen sequenced in a study of Ad26.COV2.S vaccination and SARS-CoV-2 variants. Specified treatment: roughly 18 received Ad26.COV2.S at low or high dose, single or two shots; about 5 received placebo; per-sample allocation not given. Sampling occurred on day 63 after the first vaccine or placebo injection. The data were produced by immunoSEQ multiplex PCR, yet TCRdb's version contains in-frame clones alone and is incomplete. Here the sample spans roughly 510,000 clones, 70% to 90% being singletons. The specimen comprised peripheral blood, sampled in a trial of Ad26.COV2.S vaccine versus placebo. The receptors derive from a person between 18 and 59 years old who received the Ad26.COV2.S COVID-19 vaccine or a placebo.

The chain couples TRBV10-3 to TRBJ2-1; TRBD2 agrees at 9 bases. V shed 5 bases, J shed 8 bases, and the junction held 7 bases outside the gene matches. Germline V CDR1 and CDR2: ENHRY, SYGVKD. This CDR3 region has 14 residues. The DNA of the CDR3 is TGTGCCATCAGTTTTGCGGGAGGGCGGGATGAGCAGTTCTTC. It is translated as CAISFAGGRDEQFF.

A single count supports this clone. This chain uses TRBV5-6 with TRBJ2-1, with a possible D match to TRBD2 (6 bases). The germline V and J ends were trimmed by 0 bases and 6 bases, with 16 bases remaining between them. In germline, CDR1 is SGHDT, CDR2 YYEEEE. The CDR3 is 16 amino acids. In nucleotides, the CDR3 is TGTGCCAGCAGCTTGGCCCCAGGGACTGCCGGCAATGAGCAGTTCTTC. This gives the protein CASSLAPGTAGNEQFF.

The chain uses TRBV2 and TRBJ1-4, with D possibly TRBD1 on 5 matching bases. The CDR3 is 17 residues long. From germline, CDR1 is SNHLY and CDR2 FYNNEI. Trimming removed 3 bases from V and 3 bases from J, with 17 bases in between. CDR3 sequence (DNA): TGTGCCAGCAGTGACAACCCCCCGTCAGGGTCTAATGAAAAACTGTTTTTT. Translated: CASSDNPPSGSNEKLFF.

V and J are TRBV7-9 and TRBJ2-3; D remains ambiguous. Trimming removed 6 bases from V and 4 bases from J, with 14 bases in between. The CDR3 consists of 14 residues. Germline CDR1 is SEHNR and CDR2 is FQNEAQ (reference sequence). DNA for the CDR3: TGTGCCAGCAGTCTTGGTGGAGCACCAGATACGCAGTATTTT. This codes for CASSLGGAPDTQYF.

The chain is built from TRBV3-1 (or the pseudogene TRBV3-2) and TRBJ1-3, with unresolved D. The germline V gene encodes CDR1 LGHDT and CDR2 YNNKEL (reference sequence). The CDR3 totals 15 residues. The V and J ends lost 4 bases and 4 bases respectively, with 14 bases between them. CDR3 coding DNA: TGTGCCAGCAGCCGACTCATTCTGGGGGGAAACACCATATATTTT. Translating gives CASSRLILGGNTIYF.